These 4 T cell receptor beta chains were all obtained from the same sample, sequenced in a study of cytomegalovirus exposure and HLA in healthy donors. Primers included in the PCR were 60 Vbeta and 13 Jbeta primers. Here immunoSEQ multiplex PCR was the method, and the copy in TCRdb shows in-frame clones only, minus some. This sample has roughly 100,000 clones, with just under 80% found just once. Sequencing was carried out using PBMCs. These receptor sequences come from a man younger than 40 in good health and CMV-seronegative.

V usage is TRBV9 and J usage is TRBJ1-1; D gene uncertain. Germline V gene lookup returns CDR1 SGDLS and CDR2 YYNGEE. The ends were cut back, 0 bases at V and 6 bases at J, with 6 bases in the middle. CDR3 length equals 12 residues. The CDR3, as DNA: TGTGCCAGCAGCGTAGGGGGAGCTGAAGCTTTCTTT. Amino acid sequence: CASSVGGAEAFF.

This chain joins TRBV14 and TRBJ2-1; TRBD2 matches 7 bases. Per the germline V gene, CDR1 is SGHDN and CDR2 is FVKESK. The junction had 2 bases not matched to a gene; V was cut back by 6 bases and J by 9 bases. This CDR3 is 11 amino acids long. CDR3 coding DNA: TGTGCCAGCAGTTCTAGCGGTGAGCAGTTCTTC. This translates into CASSSSGEQFF.

The chain employs TRBV10-3 and TRBJ1-5; tentative D call: TRBD1 (5 bases). V was cut by 8 bases and J by 5 bases, with 13 bases left in between. Germline lookup yields CDR1 ENHRY and CDR2 SYGVKD. The CDR3 length is 13 residues. In DNA form, the CDR3 reads TGTGCCATCGGTACTGGGGCTGATCAGCCCCAGCATTTT. Amino acid sequence: CAIGTGADQPQHF.

V is TRBV30 and J is TRBJ1-6; no clear D. With 6 bases removed from V and 9 bases from J, the gap between germline ends came to 18 bases. The CDR3 is 14 amino acids. Germline-derived CDR1 and CDR2 are GTSNPN and SVGIG (reference sequence). CDR3: CACTLRGFVSPLHF. In DNA form, the CDR3 reads TGTGCCTGTACCCTCAGAGGGTTTGTTTCACCCCTCCACTTT.